This T cell receptor (beta chain) was documented in a study of beta chain features in type 1 diabetes. Study details: Age and gender were similar between patients and healthy donors, as were cell yields. Study-wide points: The similarity of naive, central memory and Treg TCRB repertoires appeared greater among patients than among healthy donors. Type 1 diabetes patients had moderately but significantly shorter TCRB CDR3s in all four CD4+ subsets. cDNA sequencing could over-represent cells with high TCR expression.

On this clone: Its antigen remains unidentified.

V gave up 4 bases and J gave up 3 bases; unmatched junction bases: 7. The CDR3 runs 16 residues. Per germline, CDR1 SGHNT and CDR2 YYREEE (reference sequence). Investigators reverse transcribed all isolated RNA, so they sequenced expressed TCRB transcripts. Profiling relied on immunoSEQ multiplex PCR, and the TCRdb table lists in-frame clones only, not all of them. The sample gives 300,000 to 400,000 clones, about 14% of which show up once; nearly 0.015% is in the top ten. Sequenced: naive CD4+ T cells from blood. The chain joins TRBV5-4 to TRBJ2-3; 11 bases align to TRBD2. This TCR came from a woman aged 18-29 years with type 1 diabetes. The CDR3 is CASSRKTSGITDTQYF. The DNA of the CDR3 is TGTGCCAGCAGCCGGAAGACTAGCGGGATTACAGATACGCAGTATTTT.